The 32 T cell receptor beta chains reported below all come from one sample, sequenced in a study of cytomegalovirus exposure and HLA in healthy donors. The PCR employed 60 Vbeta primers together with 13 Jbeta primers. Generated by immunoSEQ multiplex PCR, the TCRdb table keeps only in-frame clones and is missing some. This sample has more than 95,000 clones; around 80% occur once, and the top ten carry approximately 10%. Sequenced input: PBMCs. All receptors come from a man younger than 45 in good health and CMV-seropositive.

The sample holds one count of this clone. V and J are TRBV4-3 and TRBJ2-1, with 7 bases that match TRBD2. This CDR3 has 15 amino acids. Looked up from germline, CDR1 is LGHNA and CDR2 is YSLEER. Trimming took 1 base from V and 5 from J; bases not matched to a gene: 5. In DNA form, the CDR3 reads TGCGCCAGCAGCCAAGCACTAGCGATAAACAATGAGCAGTTCTTC. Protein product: CASSQALAINNEQFF.

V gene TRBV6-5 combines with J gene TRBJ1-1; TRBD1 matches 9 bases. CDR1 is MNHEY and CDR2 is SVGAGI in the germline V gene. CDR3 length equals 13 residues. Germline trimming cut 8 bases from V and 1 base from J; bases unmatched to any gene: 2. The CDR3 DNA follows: TGTGCCAGCGTGGGACAGGGGAACACTGAAGCTTTCTTT. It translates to CASVGQGNTEAFF.

The CDR3 sequence: CASSQDETSPGYEQYF. CDR3 DNA: TGCGCCAGCAGCCAAGATGAAACTAGCCCGGGCTACGAGCAGTACTTC. This chain uses TRBV4-1 with TRBJ2-7; maybe TRBD2 (6 bases). Germline V gives CDR1 MGHRA, CDR2 YSYEKL. V lost 0 bases to trimming and J lost 3 bases, with 15 bases between them. The CDR3 runs to 16 residues.

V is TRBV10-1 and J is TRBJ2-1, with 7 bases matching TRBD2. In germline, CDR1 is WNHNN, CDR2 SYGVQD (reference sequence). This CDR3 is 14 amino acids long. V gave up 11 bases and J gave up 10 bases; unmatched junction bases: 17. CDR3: CAREDEAAASEQFF. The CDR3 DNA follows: TGCGCCCGGGAGGACGAGGCGGCTGCCTCAGAGCAGTTCTTC.

CDR3 nucleotide sequence: TGTGCCAGCAGGAATGGGGGGAGAATAGGCACTGAAGCTTTCTTT. It encodes CASRNGGRIGTEAFF. V is TRBV6-5 and J is TRBJ1-1, with a possible D match to TRBD1 (5 bases). The germline CDR1 and CDR2 sequences are MNHEY and SVGAGI. This CDR3 comprises 15 residues. V lost 6 bases, J lost 4 bases, and 18 bases lay in between.

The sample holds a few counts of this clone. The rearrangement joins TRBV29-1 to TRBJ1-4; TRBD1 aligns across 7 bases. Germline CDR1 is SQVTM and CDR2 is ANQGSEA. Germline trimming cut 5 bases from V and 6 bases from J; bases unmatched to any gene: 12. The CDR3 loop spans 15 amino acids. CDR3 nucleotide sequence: TGCAGCGTTCGTAGGGGGGACAGCGAGTATGAAAAACTGTTTTTT. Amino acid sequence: CSVRRGDSEYEKLFF.

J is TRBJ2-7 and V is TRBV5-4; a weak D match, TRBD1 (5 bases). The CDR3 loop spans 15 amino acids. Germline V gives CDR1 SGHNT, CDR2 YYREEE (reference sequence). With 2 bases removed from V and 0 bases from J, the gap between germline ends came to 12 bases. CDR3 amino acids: CASSFRDRASYEQYF. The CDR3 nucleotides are TGTGCCAGCAGCTTCAGGGATCGAGCCTCCTACGAGCAGTACTTC.

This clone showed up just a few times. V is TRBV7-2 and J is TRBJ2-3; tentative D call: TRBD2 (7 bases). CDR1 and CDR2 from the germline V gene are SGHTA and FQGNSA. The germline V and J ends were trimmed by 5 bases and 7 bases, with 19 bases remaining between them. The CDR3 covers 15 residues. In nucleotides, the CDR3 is TGTGCCAGCAGCCCCGGGGGGCGGTTCATAAATACGCAGTATTTT. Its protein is CASSPGGRFINTQYF.

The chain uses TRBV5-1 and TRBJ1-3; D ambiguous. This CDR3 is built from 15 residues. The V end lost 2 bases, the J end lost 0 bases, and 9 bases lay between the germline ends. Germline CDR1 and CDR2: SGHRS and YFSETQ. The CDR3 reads CASSFQPGSGNTIYF. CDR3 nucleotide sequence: TGCGCCAGCAGCTTCCAACCGGGCTCTGGAAACACCATATATTTT.

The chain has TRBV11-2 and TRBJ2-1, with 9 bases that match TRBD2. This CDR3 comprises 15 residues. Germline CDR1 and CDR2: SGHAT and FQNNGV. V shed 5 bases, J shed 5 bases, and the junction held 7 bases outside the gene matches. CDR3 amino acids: CASSPRTSEDNEQFF. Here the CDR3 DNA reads TGTGCCAGCAGCCCCCGGACTAGCGAAGACAATGAGCAGTTCTTC.

This CDR3 is CASSPSGTAYEKLFF. CDR3 coding DNA: TGCGCCAGCAGCCCTTCCGGGACAGCCTATGAAAAACTGTTTTTT. The rearrangement uses TRBV5-1 and TRBJ1-4, with TRBD1 identical over 7 bases. The CDR3 length is 15 residues. V shed 4 bases, J shed 6 bases, and the junction held 9 bases outside the gene matches. In germline, CDR1 is SGHRS, CDR2 YFSETQ.

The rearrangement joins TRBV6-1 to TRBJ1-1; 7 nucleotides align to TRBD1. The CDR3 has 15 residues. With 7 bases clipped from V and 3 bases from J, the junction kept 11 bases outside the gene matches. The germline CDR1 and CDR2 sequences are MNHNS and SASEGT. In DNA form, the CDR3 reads TGTGCCAGCACCACGGGGCAGGGGGATCACACTGAAGCTTTCTTT. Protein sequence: CASTTGQGDHTEAFF.

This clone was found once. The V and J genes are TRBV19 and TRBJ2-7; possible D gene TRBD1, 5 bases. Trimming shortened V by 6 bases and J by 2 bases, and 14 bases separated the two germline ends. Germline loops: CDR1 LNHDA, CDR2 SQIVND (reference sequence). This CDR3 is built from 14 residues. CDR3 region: CASSSWGRAYEQYF. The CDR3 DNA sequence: TGTGCCAGTAGCAGTTGGGGCAGGGCCTACGAGCAGTACTTC.

DNA of the CDR3: TGTGCCAGCAGCTGGTCGCGGGAGCCCTACAATGAGCAGTTCTTC. Encoded protein: CASSWSREPYNEQFF. The chain employs TRBV11-3 and TRBJ2-1; 7 nucleotides agree with TRBD2. The germline CDR1 and CDR2 sequences are SGHNT and YENEEA. V lost 4 bases, J lost 2 bases, and 5 bases stayed unmatched. The CDR3 is 15 residues long.

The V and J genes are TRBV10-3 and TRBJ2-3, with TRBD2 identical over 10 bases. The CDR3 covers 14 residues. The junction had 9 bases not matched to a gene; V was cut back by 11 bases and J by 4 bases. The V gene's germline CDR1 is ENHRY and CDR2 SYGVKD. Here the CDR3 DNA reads TGTGCCGCCGCCCCTAGCGGGAGCGCAGATACGCAGTATTTT. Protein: CAAAPSGSADTQYF.

The CDR3 DNA sequence: TGTGCCAGCAGTACTGGACAGGGGAACACCGGGGAGCTGTTTTTT. Its translation: CASSTGQGNTGELFF. The chain employs TRBV6-1 and TRBJ2-2, with 8 bases lining up with TRBD1. Trimming at V came to 5 bases and at J to 1 base, leaving 3 bases not matched to a gene. Germline V gene lookup returns CDR1 MNHNS and CDR2 SASEGT. There are 15 residues in the CDR3.

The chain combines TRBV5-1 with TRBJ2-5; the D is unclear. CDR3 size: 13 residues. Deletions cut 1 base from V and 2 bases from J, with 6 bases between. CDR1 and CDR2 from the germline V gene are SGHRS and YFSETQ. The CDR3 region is CASSLRGQETQYF. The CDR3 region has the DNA TGCGCCAGCAGCTTGCGCGGACAAGAGACCCAGTACTTC.

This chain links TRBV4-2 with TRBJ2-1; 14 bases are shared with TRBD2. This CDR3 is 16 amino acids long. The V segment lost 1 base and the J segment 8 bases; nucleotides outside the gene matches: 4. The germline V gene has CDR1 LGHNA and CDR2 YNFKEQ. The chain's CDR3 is CASSQVGLAGEDEQFF. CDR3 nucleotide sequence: TGTGCCAGCAGCCAAGTGGGACTAGCGGGAGAAGATGAGCAGTTCTTC.

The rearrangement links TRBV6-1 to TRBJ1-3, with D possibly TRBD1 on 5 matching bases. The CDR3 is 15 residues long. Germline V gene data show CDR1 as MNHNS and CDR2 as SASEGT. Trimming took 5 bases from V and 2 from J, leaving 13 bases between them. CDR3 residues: CASSPRGRAGNTIYF. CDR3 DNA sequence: TGTGCCAGCAGTCCGCGGGGACGCGCTGGAAACACCATATATTTT.

CDR3 residues: CASSYAGGNTEAFF. DNA of the CDR3: TGTGCCAGCAGCTACGCGGGGGGGAACACTGAAGCTTTCTTT. The chain employs TRBV7-2 and TRBJ1-1; the D gene is possibly TRBD1 (5 bases). Trimming pared 4 bases from V and 1 base from J, leaving 10 bases between. This CDR3 is 14 amino acids long. Germline V gene lookup returns CDR1 SGHTA and CDR2 FQGNSA.

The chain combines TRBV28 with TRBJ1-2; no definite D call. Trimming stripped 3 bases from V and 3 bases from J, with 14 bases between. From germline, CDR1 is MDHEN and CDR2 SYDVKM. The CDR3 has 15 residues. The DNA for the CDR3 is TGTGCCAGCAGTTTGCCGACTCCCAAGCACTATGGCTACACCTTC. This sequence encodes CASSLPTPKHYGYTF.

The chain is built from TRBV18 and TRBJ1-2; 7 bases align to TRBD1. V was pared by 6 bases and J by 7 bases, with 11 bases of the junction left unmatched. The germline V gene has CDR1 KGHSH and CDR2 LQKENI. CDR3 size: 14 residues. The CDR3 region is CASSPGTEGGGYTF. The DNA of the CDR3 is TGTGCCAGCTCCCCCGGGACAGAAGGGGGTGGCTACACCTTC.

The CDR3: CATSRQGGLGYNEQFF. The DNA for the CDR3 is TGTGCCACCAGCAGGCAGGGAGGCTTAGGCTACAATGAGCAGTTCTTC. This chain uses TRBV15 with TRBJ2-1, with D possibly matching TRBD2 (6 bases). CDR1 is LNHNV and CDR2 is YYDKDF in the germline V gene (reference sequence). V lost 3 bases and J 3 bases, leaving 15 bases between the germline ends. The CDR3 spans 16 residues.

CDR3 nucleotide sequence: TGTGCCAGCAGCCGTCAAGGGGCCAAAGAGACCCAGTACTTC. This gives the protein CASSRQGAKETQYF. The rearrangement links TRBV11-2 to TRBJ2-5, with D perhaps matching TRBD1 (5 bases). V gave up 5 bases and J gave up 3 bases, with 13 bases separating them. The CDR3 runs 14 residues. Germline V gene sequence: CDR1 SGHAT, CDR2 FQNNGV.

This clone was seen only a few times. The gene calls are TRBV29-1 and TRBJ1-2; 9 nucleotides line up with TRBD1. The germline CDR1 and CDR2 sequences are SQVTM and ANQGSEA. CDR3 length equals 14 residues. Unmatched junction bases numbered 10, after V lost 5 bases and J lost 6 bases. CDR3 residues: CSVSVLQGANGYTF. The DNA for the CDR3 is TGCAGCGTTTCGGTCCTACAGGGGGCAAATGGCTACACCTTC.

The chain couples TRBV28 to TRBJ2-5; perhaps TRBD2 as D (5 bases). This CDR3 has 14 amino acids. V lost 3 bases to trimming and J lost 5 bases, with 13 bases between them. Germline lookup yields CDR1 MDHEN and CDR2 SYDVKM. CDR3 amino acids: CASSLGSRPETQYF. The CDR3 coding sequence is TGTGCCAGCAGTTTGGGGAGCAGGCCGGAGACCCAGTACTTC.

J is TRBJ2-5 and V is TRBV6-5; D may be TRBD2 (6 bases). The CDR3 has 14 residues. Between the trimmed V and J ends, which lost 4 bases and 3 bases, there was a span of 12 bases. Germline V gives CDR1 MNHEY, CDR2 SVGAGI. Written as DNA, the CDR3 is TGTGCCAGCAGTTGGACTATCGGAGAAGAGACCCAGTACTTC. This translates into CASSWTIGEETQYF.

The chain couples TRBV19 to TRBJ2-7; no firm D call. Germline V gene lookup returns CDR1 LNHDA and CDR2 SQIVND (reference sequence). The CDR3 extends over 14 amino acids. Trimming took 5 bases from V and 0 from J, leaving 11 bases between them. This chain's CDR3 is CASSGQISSYEQYF. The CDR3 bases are TGTGCCAGTAGTGGGCAGATTAGCTCCTACGAGCAGTACTTC.

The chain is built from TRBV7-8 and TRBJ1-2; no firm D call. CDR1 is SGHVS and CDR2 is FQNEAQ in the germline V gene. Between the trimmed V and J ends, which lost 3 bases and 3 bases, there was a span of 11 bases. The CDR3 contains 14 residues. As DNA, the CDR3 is TGTGCCAGCAGCTTTGAGGTAGCGGACTATGGCTACACCTTC. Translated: CASSFEVADYGYTF.

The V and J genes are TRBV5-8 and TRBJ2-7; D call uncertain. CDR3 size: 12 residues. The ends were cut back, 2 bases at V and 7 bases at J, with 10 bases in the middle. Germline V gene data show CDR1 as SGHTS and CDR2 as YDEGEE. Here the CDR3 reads CASSFGTVEQYF. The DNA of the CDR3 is TGTGCCAGCAGCTTTGGCACCGTGGAGCAGTACTTC.

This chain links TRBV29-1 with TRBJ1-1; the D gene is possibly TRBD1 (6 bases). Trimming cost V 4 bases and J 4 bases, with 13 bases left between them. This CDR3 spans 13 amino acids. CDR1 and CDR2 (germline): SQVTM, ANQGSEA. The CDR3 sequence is CSVVSGVITEAFF. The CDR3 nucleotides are TGCAGCGTTGTGTCAGGGGTAATCACTGAAGCTTTCTTT.

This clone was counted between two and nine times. CDR3 protein: CASSKTSGSNEQYF. The CDR3 bases are TGTGCCAGCAGTAAGACTAGCGGGAGTAACGAGCAGTACTTC. V gene TRBV2 combines with J gene TRBJ2-7, with TRBD2 matching 12 bases. Trimming removed 5 bases from V and 5 bases from J; junction bases left unmatched: 4. Germline V CDR1 and CDR2: SNHLY, FYNNEI. This CDR3 region has 14 residues.